These T cell receptor beta chains were read from a single sample in a study of glioma-infiltrating T cells. MiXCR was run by TCRdb on the multiplex PCR reads, yielding one entry per CDR3 protein. The repertoire holds around 93,000 distinct CDR3 sequences, with roughly 39% as singletons. Material for sequencing was glioma tissue, nonneoplastic brain tissue, or PBMCs (not recorded which). Receptors were obtained from a human donor with low-grade glioma or glioblastoma, undergoing nonglioma brain surgery, or in good health (not recorded which). Each CDR3 is given with its conserved first and last residue. The D gene is left open where the match is weak. Clone sizes are given selectively: once, few, many, or a class where the clone is expanded.

V	length	D	J	size	DNA	CDR3
TRBV19	15	-	TRBJ2-3	many	TGTGCCAGTAGTTGGAGTATTGTTAGCACAGATACGCAGTATTTT	CASSWSIVSTDTQYF
TRBV29-1	12	-	TRBJ1-2	many	TGCAGCGTGCGAGACGGGCTCTATGGCTACACCTTC	CSVRDGLYGYTF
TRBV20-1	14	TRBD1	TRBJ1-5	many	TGCAGTGCTCCAACTCAGGGGGAGGGCGAGCCCCAGCATTTT	CSAPTQGEGEPQHF
TRBV28	13	-	TRBJ2-7	many	TGTGCCAGCAGTTTTGGGGTCTCCTACGAGCAGTACTTC	CASSFGVSYEQYF
TRBV2	13	-	TRBJ2-5	many	TGTGCCAGCAGTGTACGGCTACAAGAGACCCAGTACTTC	CASSVRLQETQYF
TRBV5-6	14	TRBD2	TRBJ2-5	few	TGTGCCAGCAGCGTCAGGACTAGACAAGAGACCCAGTACTTC	CASSVRTRQETQYF
TRBV20-1	12	-	TRBJ2-5	many	TGCAGTGCTAGGCCAGGGGCAGAGACCCAGTACTTC	CSARPGAETQYF
TRBV29-1	13	-	TRBJ1-2	many	TGCAGCGTCCTCGGGGGAAGACACCATGGCTACACCTTC	CSVLGGRHHGYTF
TRBV7-2	15	-	TRBJ1-5	many	TGTGCCAGCAGCTTGAGTGGTATTAGCAATCAGCCCCAGCATTTT	CASSLSGISNQPQHF
TRBV6-4	14	-	TRBJ2-2	many	TGTGCCAGCAGAACATCAGGCGGGACCGGGGAGCTGTTTTTT	CASRTSGGTGELFF
TRBV6-1	12	-	TRBJ1-3	many	TGTGCCAGCAGTTCCCCAGGAAACACCATATATTTT	CASSSPGNTIYF
TRBV6-5	14	TRBD1	TRBJ1-4	few	TGTGCCAGCAGGGAAGGGGGCGTCGGAGAAAAACTGTTTTTT	CASREGGVGEKLFF
TRBV12-3/TRBV12-4	13	TRBD2	TRBJ2-5	many	TGTGCCAGCACTAGCGGGACGGGAGAGACCCAGTACTTC	CASTSGTGETQYF
TRBV6-1	17	-	TRBJ2-6	many	TGTGCCAGCAAACCCAGGGGAACCTTCTCTGGGGCCAACGTCCTGACTTTC	CASKPRGTFSGANVLTF
TRBV9	13	-	TRBJ1-1	many	TGTGCCAGCAGCGCAACCCTGAACACTGAAGCTTTCTTT	CASSATLNTEAFF
TRBV11-2	13	-	TRBJ2-7	many	TGTGCCAGCAGCTTAACTACCCACTACGAGCAGTACTTC	CASSLTTHYEQYF
TRBV29-1	15	-	TRBJ2-3	few	TGCAGCGTTGAAGGGACACCCACTAGCACAGATACGCAGTATTTT	CSVEGTPTSTDTQYF
TRBV6-6	14	-	TRBJ1-5	few	TGTGCCAGCAGTCGATCCGGACAAAATCAGCCCCAGCATTTT	CASSRSGQNQPQHF
TRBV5-5	13	-	TRBJ1-1	-	TGTGCCAGCAGCACATCAACCGTGACTGAAGCTTTCTTT	CASSTSTVTEAFF
TRBV27	15	-	TRBJ1-1	many	TGTGCCAGCACCCGAGGAGACAGCGCGAACACTGAAGCTTTCTTT	CASTRGDSANTEAFF
TRBV29-1	14	-	TRBJ2-1	-	TGCAGCGTTGACTTTCCCGGAAAGGACAATGAGCAGTTCTTC	CSVDFPGKDNEQFF
TRBV19	15	-	TRBJ2-5	many	TGTGCCACCCCTATCGGGGACACGGAATGGGAGACCCAGTACTTC	CATPIGDTEWETQYF
TRBV10-3	17	TRBD1	TRBJ1-2	many	TGTGCCATCAGTGAGCCGGGACAGGGGCGGAGTAACTATGGCTACACCTTC	CAISEPGQGRSNYGYTF
TRBV4-1	17	TRBD2	TRBJ2-1	many	TGCGCCAGCAGCCAAGATAGGCTAGCGGGAAAAGGCAATGAGCAGTTCTTC	CASSQDRLAGKGNEQFF
TRBV5-1	14	-	TRBJ1-1	-	TGCGGCAGCAGCTTACCCGGTGGGGACACTGAAGCTTTCTTT	CGSSLPGGDTEAFF
TRBV28	12	-	TRBJ1-1	-	TGTGCCAGCGGGGCAACAGATCGCGCAGCTTTCTTT	CASGATDRAAFF
TRBV19	17	TRBD1	TRBJ2-2	-	TGTGCCAGTAGTACCCGGGACAGGGGGCTCGGCACCGGGGAGCTGTTTTTT	CASSTRDRGLGTGELFF
TRBV5-1	17	TRBD1	TRBJ1-1	few	TGCGCCAGCAGCAGGGGACAAGGGACAGGGATGAACACTGAAGCTTTCTTT	CASSRGQGTGMNTEAFF
TRBV6-6	15	TRBD1	TRBJ1-1	many	TGTGCCAGCAGTTACCCCCCGGGACAGGGGGTAGCGGCTTTCTTT	CASSYPPGQGVAAFF
TRBV27	13	-	TRBJ1-2	many	TGTGCCAGCAGCACTCAGGGGTTCGGTGGCTACACCTTC	CASSTQGFGGYTF
TRBV6-1	14	TRBD2	TRBJ2-5	many	TGTGCCAGCGGCAGCGGGGGGGTTCGAGAGACCCAGTACTTC	CASGSGGVRETQYF
TRBV11-2	15	-	TRBJ1-4	many	TGTGCCAGCAGCTTAGGGACAGCAACTAATGAAAAACTGTTTTTT	CASSLGTATNEKLFF
TRBV3-1	20	TRBD1	TRBJ1-5	-	TGTGTCAGCAGCCCCCTACGTCGAGGGGGCTTAGATTGGAGCAATCAGCCCCAGCAGTTT	CVSSPLRRGGLDWSNQPQQF
TRBV20-1	11	-	TRBJ1-4	many	TGCAGTGCTATATTTAATGAAAAACTGTTTTTT	CSAIFNEKLFF
TRBV7-3	15	-	TRBJ2-3	-	TGTGCCAGCAGCGGGGGGGGGGCCGGCACAGATACGCAGTATTTT	CASSGGGAGTDTQYF
TRBV6-4	13	-	TRBJ1-1	many	TGTGCCAGCAGCCCCTCTCAGGGATCGGTTGCTTTCTTT	CASSPSQGSVAFF
TRBV27	12	-	TRBJ2-7	once	TGTGCCAGTCGCCGGGGCCAATACGAGCCGTACTTC	CASRRGQYEPYF
TRBV18	14	TRBD1	TRBJ1-3	many	TGTGCCAGCTCACCCCGGGACAGTGGAAACACCATATATTTT	CASSPRDSGNTIYF
TRBV15	14	TRBD1	TRBJ1-6	-	TGTGCCACCGCTCCTGGACAGGGGTATTCAACCCTCCACTTT	CATAPGQGYSTLHF
TRBV20-1	14	-	TRBJ1-6	-	TGCAGTGCTGATCCCACCGGAGGAAATTCAACCCTCCCCTTT	CSADPTGGNSTLPF
TRBV20-1	14	-	TRBJ1-1	once	TGCAGTGCTAGAGACAGGAGGTCACGAACTGAAGGTTTCTTT	CSARDRRSRTEGFF
TRBV2	12	-	TRBJ2-3	few	TGTGCCAGCAGTGGGGGCACAGATACGCAGTATTTT	CASSGGTDTQYF
TRBV2	13	-	TRBJ1-2	many	TGTGCCAGCGCCTATCAAATTAACTATGGCTACACCTTC	CASAYQINYGYTF
TRBV6-5	14	TRBD1	TRBJ2-5	-	TGTGCCAGCAGAGGACAGGGCCCTCAAGAGACCCAGTACTTC	CASRGQGPQETQYF